This passage covers 32 T cell receptor beta chains from one sample sequenced in a study of blood T cell repertoires in COVID-19 (dated by TCRdb to the early 2020s). Library preparation was by the immunoSEQ multiplex PCR assay. This is the immuneACCESS table as TCRdb keeps it, with only in-frame sequences that have V and J called. A part of the clones is gone; compared with another copy, unresolved V genes explain less than half, and the rest is unexplained. This sample lists about 260,000 clones; roughly nine tenths were detected once. Clones ranked in the top ten supply less than 3% of the sample. The sample consisted of PBMCs or T cells enriched from blood (not recorded which). These receptor sequences come from a woman in her forties or fifties who had recovered from COVID-19.

V and J are TRBV4-3 and TRBJ1-2; 7 bases fit TRBD1. With V trimmed by 3 bases and J by 4 bases, 5 bases remained unmatched. The CDR3 has 14 residues. Germline CDR1 LGHNA, CDR2 YSLEER. CDR3 region: CASSQTGTAYGYTF. In nucleotides, the CDR3 is TGCGCCAGCAGCCAGACCGGGACAGCCTATGGCTACACCTTC.

The chain uses TRBV20-1 and TRBJ2-1; maybe TRBD2 (5 bases). Looked up from germline, CDR1 is DFQATT and CDR2 is SNEGSKA (reference sequence). The V and J ends lost 0 bases and 9 bases respectively, with 6 bases between them. The CDR3 is 11 amino acids. The CDR3, as DNA: TGCAGTGCTAGAGATGAGGGTGAGCAGTTCTTC. Translation: CSARDEGEQFF.

This clone turned up a few times. In DNA, the CDR3 is TGTGCCAGCAGCTTGGGCGGGGTCACAGATACGCAGTATTTT. This encodes CASSLGGVTDTQYF. This sequence joins TRBV5-5 and TRBJ2-3, with D possibly TRBD2 on 6 matching bases. V was pared by 0 bases and J by 2 bases, with 7 bases between. The CDR3 has 14 residues. CDR1 is SGHKS, CDR2 YYEKEE, per germline (reference sequence).

The table lists this clone with a count of one. V usage is TRBV9 and J usage is TRBJ2-5; D gene ambiguous. This CDR3 comprises 13 residues. Germline loops: CDR1 SGDLS, CDR2 YYNGEE. Trimming removed 3 bases from V and 1 base from J, with 7 bases in between. In DNA, the CDR3 is TGTGCCAGCAGCGCGTCCGGCCAAGAGACCCAGTACTTC. This gives the protein CASSASGQETQYF.

The rearrangement uses TRBV7-9 and TRBJ1-2; D is possibly TRBD1 (5 bases). Germline CDR1 reads SEHNR; CDR2 reads FQNEAQ (reference sequence). This CDR3 is built from 17 residues. Trimming removed 3 bases at V and 2 bases at J, with 19 bases between. The CDR3 sequence: CASSFSGLQKVNYGYTF. CDR3 coding DNA: TGTGCCAGCAGCTTCTCGGGACTACAAAAGGTCAACTATGGCTACACCTTC. The variable domain in full, completed from reference TRBV7-9 and TRBJ1-2, reads DTGVSQNPRHKITKRGQNVTFRCDPISEHNRLYWYRQTLGQGPEFLTYFQNEAQLEKSRLLSDRFSAERPKGSFSTLEIQRTEQGDSAMYLCASSFSGLQKVNYGYTFGSGTRLTVV.

This clone has a single count. The V call is TRBV7-9, the J call TRBJ1-6; perhaps TRBD1 as D (5 bases). CDR1 and CDR2 from the germline V gene are SEHNR and FQNEAQ (reference sequence). Deletions cut 1 base from V and 0 bases from J, with 16 bases between. This CDR3 region has 19 residues. CDR3 nucleotides: TGTGCCAGCAGCTTAGACCTTGGACACGAAAACTCCTATAATTCACCCCTCCACTTT. It specifies CASSLDLGHENSYNSPLHF.

The rearrangement uses TRBV28 and TRBJ2-7, with 9 bases lining up with TRBD2. The CDR3 contains 14 residues. The V gene's germline CDR1 is MDHEN and CDR2 SYDVKM. V lost 1 base and J lost 9; bases outside the gene matches: 7. Written as DNA, the CDR3 is TGTGCCAGCAGTTTATTTCCCCGCGGGAGGGGGCAGTACTTC. It is translated as CASSLFPRGRGQYF.

This chain uses TRBV11-2 with TRBJ2-5; 8 bases match TRBD2. The junction had 9 bases not matched to a gene; V was cut back by 5 bases and J by 4 bases. The CDR3 consists of 15 residues. Germline V gene data show CDR1 as SGHAT and CDR2 as FQNNGV. The CDR3 loop is CASSPGTSMVETQYF. The CDR3 DNA reads as TGTGCCAGCAGCCCGGGGACTAGTATGGTAGAGACCCAGTACTTC.

This sequence joins TRBV15 and TRBJ2-5, with a weak D call TRBD2 (5 bases). Germline CDR1 LNHNV, CDR2 YYDKDF (reference sequence). V gave up 1 base and J gave up 1 base, with 19 bases separating them. The length of the CDR3 is 18 residues. In DNA, the CDR3 is TGTGCCACCAGCAGAGGTGGGCGGAGGCCCTCTCCCCAAGAGACCCAGTACTTC. This translates into CATSRGGRRPSPQETQYF.

J is TRBJ1-5 and V is TRBV7-2; 11 positions match TRBD1. The J segment lost 9 bases and the V segment lost 5 bases, leaving 12 bases of the junction unmatched. The CDR3 covers 16 residues. Germline CDR1 is SGHTA and CDR2 is FQGNSA. Here the CDR3 reads CASSNPGQGAPRPQHF. In DNA, the CDR3 is TGTGCCAGCAGCAATCCAGGACAGGGGGCCCCCCGGCCCCAGCATTTT.

J is TRBJ1-4 and V is TRBV15; D is undetermined. Trimming stripped 0 bases from V and 3 bases from J, with 8 bases between. This CDR3 is built from 15 residues. Germline CDR1 is LNHNV and CDR2 is YYDKDF (reference sequence). The CDR3, as DNA: TGTGCCACCAGCAGAGATGCAGGCTCTAATGAAAAACTGTTTTTT. This gives the protein CATSRDAGSNEKLFF.

The J gene is TRBJ1-2, the V gene TRBV25-1; D call uncertain. The CDR3 is made up of 16 amino acids. Trimming left V 5 bases short and J 2 bases short, with 18 bases between. Germline V gene lookup returns CDR1 MGHDK and CDR2 SYGVNS. The CDR3 region has the DNA TGTGCCAGCAGTTCCTCCATCGGAGGCTCAAACTATGGCTACACCTTC. Residues: CASSSSIGGSNYGYTF.

This clone has just a few counts. The chain employs TRBV28 and TRBJ1-2; no firm D call. This CDR3 has 15 residues. From germline, CDR1 is MDHEN and CDR2 SYDVKM. Trimming took 5 bases from V and 4 from J, leaving 17 bases between them. CDR3 in amino acids: CASSPLRDKFYGYTF. The CDR3, as DNA: TGTGCCAGCAGTCCCCTGCGAGACAAGTTCTATGGCTACACCTTC.

J is TRBJ1-1 and V is TRBV7-2; D is ambiguous. The CDR3 sequence is 13 residues long. CDR1 and CDR2 (germline): SGHTA, FQGNSA. Trimming removed 5 bases at V and 4 bases at J, with 11 bases between. CDR3 DNA: TGTGCCAGCAGCCTAACCCCGGGCACTGAAGCTTTCTTT. Its protein product is CASSLTPGTEAFF.

The gene calls are TRBV19 and TRBJ1-3, with D uncertain. This CDR3 comprises 13 residues. CDR1 and CDR2 from the germline V gene are LNHDA and SQIVND (reference sequence). V was shortened by 3 bases and J by 0 bases, with 3 bases between the two germline ends. The CDR3 DNA sequence: TGTGCCAGTAGTATTCTCTCTGGAAACACCATATATTTT. Residues: CASSILSGNTIYF.

CDR3: CASSPGFSEAFF. The CDR3 region has the DNA TGTGCCAGCAGCCCGGGATTCTCTGAAGCTTTCTTT. The chain joins TRBV5-8 to TRBJ1-1; D is undetermined. This CDR3 has 12 amino acids. Looked up from germline, CDR1 is SGHTS and CDR2 is YDEGEE. V lost 4 bases to trimming and J lost 6 bases, with 10 bases between them.

This clone was seen just once. The chain uses TRBV28 and TRBJ1-4; D call uncertain. CDR1 and CDR2 (germline): MDHEN, SYDVKM. This CDR3 contains 12 residues. V lost 6 bases to trimming and J lost 3 bases, with 5 bases between them. The CDR3 sequence: CASRTANEKLFF. The CDR3 nucleotides read TGTGCCAGCAGGACTGCTAATGAAAAACTGTTTTTT.

This sequence joins TRBV30 and TRBJ2-1; weak D call: TRBD2 (6 bases). With 0 bases removed from V and 1 base from J, the gap between germline ends came to 25 bases. The germline gives CDR1 GTSNPN, CDR2 SVGIG (reference sequence). This CDR3 has 20 residues. The CDR3 region is CAWSVPGRYPAGPSYNEQFF. The CDR3 DNA sequence: TGTGCCTGGAGTGTACCGGGACGTTATCCTGCGGGGCCTTCCTACAATGAGCAGTTCTTC.

This clone was observed once. The chain recombines TRBV24-1 with TRBJ1-1; D unclear. Germline V gives CDR1 KGHDR, CDR2 SFDVKD. The length of the CDR3 is 11 residues. The V end lost 9 bases, the J end lost 4 bases, and 8 bases lay between the germline ends. The CDR3 coding sequence is TGTGCCACCCCGAGGTGCACTGAAGCTTTCTTT. Translating gives CATPRCTEAFF.

This chain joins TRBV28 and TRBJ1-1; tentatively, D is TRBD1 (6 bases). The CDR3 extends over 12 amino acids. V lost 7 bases, J lost 4 bases, and 10 bases lay in between. CDR1 is MDHEN, CDR2 SYDVKM, per germline. The CDR3 sequence: CASTQGITEAFF. CDR3 sequence (DNA): TGTGCCAGCACCCAGGGGATCACTGAAGCTTTCTTT.

The V call is TRBV7-9, the J call TRBJ1-5; 8 bases line up with TRBD1. CDR1 SEHNR and CDR2 FQNEAQ come from the germline V gene (reference sequence). V gave up 5 bases and J gave up 2 bases; unmatched junction bases: 8. The CDR3 runs to 16 residues. This CDR3 is CASSGGLGQGNQPQHF. CDR3 sequence (DNA): TGTGCCAGCAGCGGAGGGCTGGGACAGGGCAATCAGCCCCAGCATTTT.

This sequence joins TRBV9 and TRBJ2-7, with D possibly being TRBD1 (6 bases). Trimming pared 10 bases from V and 3 bases from J, leaving 8 bases between. Germline CDR1 SGDLS, CDR2 YYNGEE. There are 10 residues in the CDR3. The CDR3 bases are TGTGCCGGGACAAGCTACGAGCAGTACTTC. Its translation: CAGTSYEQYF.

This chain uses TRBV15 with TRBJ1-1; no firm D call. V shed 1 base and J shed 1 base, with 7 bases lying between them. CDR1 is LNHNV and CDR2 is YYDKDF in the germline V gene (reference sequence). This CDR3 is 14 amino acids long. The CDR3 DNA follows: TGTGCCACCAGCAGAGTGTTTCAGAACACTGAAGCTTTCTTT. Its translation is CATSRVFQNTEAFF.

The gene calls are TRBV28 and TRBJ2-7; unclear D gene. Germline CDR1 reads MDHEN; CDR2 reads SYDVKM. The CDR3 has 12 residues. The V gene lost 5 bases and the J gene lost 4 bases, with 9 bases spanning the gap. CDR3 bases: TGTGCCAGCAGTCTACCCTTATACGAGCAGTACTTC. This encodes CASSLPLYEQYF. The complete variable domain, with remaining parts taken from reference TRBV28 and TRBJ2-7, reads DVKVTQSSRYLVKRTGEKVFLECVQDMDHENMFWYRQDPGLGLRLIYFSYDVKMKEKGDIPEGYSVSREKKERFSLILESASTNQTSMYLCASSLPLYEQYFGPGTRLTVT.

The chain has TRBV4-2 and TRBJ2-1, with 8 bases fitting TRBD2. The germline V gene encodes CDR1 LGHNA and CDR2 YNFKEQ. The CDR3 runs 16 residues. V was pared by 6 bases and J by 6 bases, with 13 bases of the junction left unmatched. The CDR3 DNA follows: TGTGCCAGCAGTCCAAGTGCGGGAGGCTATTCCAATGAGCAGTTCTTC. Encoded protein: CASSPSAGGYSNEQFF.

J is TRBJ1-2 and V is TRBV5-1; tentatively, D is TRBD1 (6 bases). Trimming stripped 6 bases from V and 4 bases from J, with 19 bases between. The CDR3 loop spans 15 amino acids. The V gene's germline CDR1 is SGHRS and CDR2 YFSETQ. The CDR3 spells CASNPSTGGPYGYTF. DNA for the CDR3: TGCGCCAGCAACCCCTCGACAGGAGGCCCCTATGGCTACACCTTC.

Of note for this clone: The same CDR3 can be traced to other DNA sequences in this sample. The J gene is TRBJ1-4, the V gene TRBV24-1, with TRBD1 identical over 8 bases. This CDR3 spans 15 amino acids. CDR1 is KGHDR and CDR2 is SFDVKD in the germline V gene. The V gene end was trimmed by 4 bases and the J gene end by 6 bases; junction bases not matched to a gene: 6. The CDR3, as DNA: TGTGCCACCAGTGAAGCCGGGACAGGAGATGAAAAACTGTTTTTT. Protein: CATSEAGTGDEKLFF.

The chain joins TRBV9 to TRBJ1-6, with 8 bases lining up with TRBD1. Germline loops: CDR1 SGDLS, CDR2 YYNGEE. This CDR3 contains 14 residues. V gave up 2 bases and J gave up 7 bases; unmatched junction bases: 2. The CDR3 DNA is TGTGCCAGCAGCGTCGGGACAGGCAATTCACCCCTCCACTTT. Amino acid sequence: CASSVGTGNSPLHF.

The rearrangement uses TRBV19 and TRBJ2-1; 7 bases are shared with TRBD2. The length of the CDR3 is 15 residues. V was pared by 1 base and J by 6 bases, with 6 bases of the junction left unmatched. CDR1 is LNHDA and CDR2 is SQIVND in the germline V gene (reference sequence). The CDR3 region is CASSIVRAGTNEQFF. Written as DNA, the CDR3 is TGTGCCAGTAGTATAGTTCGAGCGGGAACCAATGAGCAGTTCTTC.

The chain is built from TRBV7-2 and TRBJ1-5; D not certain. This CDR3 comprises 14 residues. V shed 1 base and J shed 1 base, with 5 bases lying between them. The germline V gene has CDR1 SGHTA and CDR2 FQGNSA. In nucleotides, the CDR3 is TGTGCCAGCAGCTTAGATCTGAGCAATCAGCCCCAGCATTTT. Its protein product is CASSLDLSNQPQHF.

This rearrangement joins TRBV5-5 to TRBJ1-6; no definite D call. The ends were cut back, 4 bases at V and 6 bases at J, with 2 bases in the middle. The CDR3 length is 11 residues. Per the germline V gene, CDR1 is SGHKS and CDR2 is YYEKEE (reference sequence). The CDR3 DNA reads as TGTGCCAGCAGCCTTAATTCACCCCTCCACTTT. Translating gives CASSLNSPLHF.

The CDR3 DNA reads as TGCGCCAGCAGCCGAGCGACAGGGACTGGGGCCAACGTCCTGACTTTC. This codes for CASSRATGTGANVLTF. The rearrangement uses TRBV4-3 and TRBJ2-6, with 7 bases matching TRBD1. Germline assignment: CDR1 LGHNA and CDR2 YSLEER. The CDR3 extends over 16 amino acids. The trim removed 4 bases at V and 2 bases at J, leaving 5 bases unmatched.